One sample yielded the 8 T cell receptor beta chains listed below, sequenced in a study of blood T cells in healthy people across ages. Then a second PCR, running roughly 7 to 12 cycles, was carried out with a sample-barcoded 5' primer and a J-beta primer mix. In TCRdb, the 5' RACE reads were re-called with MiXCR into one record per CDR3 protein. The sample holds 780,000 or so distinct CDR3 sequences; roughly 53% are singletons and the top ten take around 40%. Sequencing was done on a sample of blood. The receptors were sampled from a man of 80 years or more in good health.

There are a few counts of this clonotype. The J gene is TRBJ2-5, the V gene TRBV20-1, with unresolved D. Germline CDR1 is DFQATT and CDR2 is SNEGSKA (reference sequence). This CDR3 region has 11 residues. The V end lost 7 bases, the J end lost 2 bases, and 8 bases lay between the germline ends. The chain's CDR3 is CSGDAQETQYF. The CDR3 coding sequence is TGCAGTGGAGACGCTCAAGAGACCCAGTACTTC.

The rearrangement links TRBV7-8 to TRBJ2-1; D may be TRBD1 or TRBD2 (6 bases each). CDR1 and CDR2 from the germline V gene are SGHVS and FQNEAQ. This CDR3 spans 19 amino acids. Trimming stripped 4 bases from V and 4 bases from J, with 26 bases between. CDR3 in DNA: TGTGCCAGCAGCTCCCGGCCGAGGGACTCGGGGGCGGGATACAATGAGCAGTTCTTC. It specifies CASSSRPRDSGAGYNEQFF.

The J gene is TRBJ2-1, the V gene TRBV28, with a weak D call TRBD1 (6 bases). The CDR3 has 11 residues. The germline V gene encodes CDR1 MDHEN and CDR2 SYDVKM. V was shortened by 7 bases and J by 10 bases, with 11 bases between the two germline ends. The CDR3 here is CASTSRGEQFF. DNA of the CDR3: TGTGCCAGCACCTCTAGGGGGGAGCAGTTCTTC.

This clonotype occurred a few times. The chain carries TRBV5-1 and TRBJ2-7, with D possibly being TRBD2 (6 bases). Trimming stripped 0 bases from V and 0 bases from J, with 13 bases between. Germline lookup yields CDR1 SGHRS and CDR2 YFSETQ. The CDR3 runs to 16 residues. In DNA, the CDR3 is TGCGCCAGCAGCTTGGAGTGGACTAAGAGCTCCTACGAGCAGTACTTC. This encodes CASSLEWTKSSYEQYF.

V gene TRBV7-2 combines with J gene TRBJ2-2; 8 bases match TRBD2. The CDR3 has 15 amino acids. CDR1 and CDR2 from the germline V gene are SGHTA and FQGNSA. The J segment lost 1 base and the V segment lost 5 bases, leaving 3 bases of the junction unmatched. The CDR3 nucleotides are TGTGCCAGCAGCCAGAGCGGGAGGAACACCGGGGAGCTGTTTTTT. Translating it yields CASSQSGRNTGELFF.

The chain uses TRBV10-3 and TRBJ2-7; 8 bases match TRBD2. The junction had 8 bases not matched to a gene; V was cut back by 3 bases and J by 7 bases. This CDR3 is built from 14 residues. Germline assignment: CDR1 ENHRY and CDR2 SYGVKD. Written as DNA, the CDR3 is TGTGCCATCAGTGACCGACTAGCGTGGGATGAGCAGTACTTC. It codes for CAISDRLAWDEQYF.

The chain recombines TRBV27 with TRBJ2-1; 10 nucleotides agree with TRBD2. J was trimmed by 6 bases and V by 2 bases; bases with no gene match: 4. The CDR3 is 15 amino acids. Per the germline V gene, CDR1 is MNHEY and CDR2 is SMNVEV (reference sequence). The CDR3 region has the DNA TGTGCCAGCAGTTTAATAGCGGGAGGTGGCAATGAGCAGTTCTTC. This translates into CASSLIAGGGNEQFF.

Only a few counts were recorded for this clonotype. The CDR3, as DNA: TGTGCCTGGAGTCCCGGGACAGGGCCCAGATACGCGTATTTT. Protein: CAWSPGTGPRYAYF. The genes are TRBV30 and TRBJ2-3, with TRBD1 matching 9 bases. From germline, CDR1 is GTSNPN and CDR2 SVGIG (reference sequence). CDR3 size: 14 residues. V was pared by 2 bases and J by 14 bases, with 14 bases of the junction left unmatched.